Each of the 21 T cell receptor beta chains below was sequenced from the same sample in a study of shared clonotypes between healthy human individuals. Sequencing used immunoSEQ multiplex PCR; TCRdb keeps in-frame clones, though not all of them. The sample consists of 950,000 to 1,300,000 clones, approximately 68% of them appearing once. The material sequenced was memory CD4+ T cells sorted from blood. Subset indicated: CD45RA-negative fraction. The receptors shown here come from a man aged 18-30 years in good health.

A remark on this clone: Distinct nucleotide sequences in the sample also encode this CDR3. The CDR3 spells CASSGQGYTDTQYF. The CDR3 DNA follows: TGTGCCAGCAGTGGACAGGGTTACACAGATACGCAGTATTTT. The chain links TRBV6-1 to TRBJ2-3; 7 positions match TRBD1. This CDR3 has 14 residues. The germline gives CDR1 MNHNS, CDR2 SASEGT. Trimming took 4 bases from V and 2 from J; bases not matched to a gene: 3.

The genes are TRBV6-1 and TRBJ2-7; the match to TRBD2 covers 7 bases. The V gene end was trimmed by 9 bases and the J gene end by 0 bases; junction bases not matched to a gene: 5. The CDR3 length is 13 residues. The V gene's germline CDR1 is MNHNS and CDR2 SASEGT. CDR3 nucleotide sequence: TGTGCCAGTGGCCTAGCGGCCTCCTACGAGCAGTACTTC. Translation gives CASGLAASYEQYF.

The table lists this clone with many counts. The rearrangement uses TRBV28 and TRBJ1-6; D remains ambiguous. The CDR3 has 12 amino acids. Germline V lookup: CDR1 MDHEN, CDR2 SYDVKM. The V end lost 4 bases, the J end lost 10 bases, and 8 bases lay between the germline ends. CDR3 loop: CASSSEGSPLHF. The DNA for the CDR3 is TGTGCCAGCAGTTCAGAGGGATCACCCCTCCACTTT. Full variable domain (outside the CDR3, taken from reference TRBV28 and TRBJ1-6): DVKVTQSSRYLVKRTGEKVFLECVQDMDHENMFWYRQDPGLGLRLIYFSYDVKMKEKGDIPEGYSVSREKKERFSLILESASTNQTSMYLCASSSEGSPLHFGNGTRLTVT.

This clone has a handful of counts. The rearrangement joins TRBV6-1 to TRBJ1-5, with a tentative D call TRBD1 (6 bases). With 7 bases removed from V and 4 bases from J, the gap between germline ends came to 14 bases. Germline-derived CDR1 and CDR2 are MNHNS and SASEGT. The CDR3 loop spans 14 amino acids. CDR3 bases: TGTGCCAGCACCGAGGGGGTGACTAATCAGCCCCAGCATTTT. This sequence encodes CASTEGVTNQPQHF.

The rearrangement links TRBV4-1 to TRBJ1-2; D is uncertain. Trimming took off 1 base at V and 4 bases at J, with 10 bases between the two ends. The CDR3 totals 14 residues. The germline V gene has CDR1 MGHRA and CDR2 YSYEKL. CDR3 sequence reads: CASSQVTGSYGYTF. The CDR3, as DNA: TGCGCCAGCAGCCAAGTTACGGGGTCCTATGGCTACACCTTC.

The sample holds one count of this clone. CDR3 nucleotide sequence: TGTGCCAGCAGTTTGACAGGGTGGGAAACCGGGGAGCTGTTTTTT. Translated, it gives CASSLTGWETGELFF. The genes are TRBV28 and TRBJ2-2, with 7 bases aligning to TRBD1. Trimming at V came to 3 bases and at J to 5 bases, leaving 6 bases not matched to a gene. Per the germline V gene, CDR1 is MDHEN and CDR2 is SYDVKM. The CDR3 runs 15 residues.

The chain links TRBV5-4 to TRBJ2-5; D is uncertain. The CDR3 length is 13 residues. Germline CDR1 reads SGHNT; CDR2 reads YYREEE (reference sequence). Trimming stripped 4 bases from V and 4 bases from J, with 11 bases between. CDR3 nucleotides: TGTGCCAGCAGCCTTCGGCTAGGAGAGACCCAGTACTTC. Translating gives CASSLRLGETQYF.

This clone was observed a few times. The rearrangement joins TRBV6-1 to TRBJ1-5, with D hard to call. Germline assignment: CDR1 MNHNS and CDR2 SASEGT. CDR3 length: 13 residues. V shed 2 bases and J shed 2 bases, with 4 bases lying between them. The CDR3 DNA sequence: TGTGCCAGCAGTGAATCCCGCAATCAGCCCCAGCATTTT. Translating gives CASSESRNQPQHF.

The CDR3: CASSVGTTGGDTQYF. For the CDR3, the DNA is TGTGCCAGCAGCGTAGGGACTACCGGGGGAGATACGCAGTATTTT. This chain links TRBV9 with TRBJ2-3; TRBD2 might be the D (6 bases). Germline V gene sequence: CDR1 SGDLS, CDR2 YYNGEE. The CDR3 consists of 15 residues. The V and J ends lost 0 bases and 5 bases respectively, with 13 bases between them.

The V and J genes are TRBV9 and TRBJ2-1, with D perhaps TRBD1 (5 bases). Trimming stripped 1 base from V and 6 bases from J, with 11 bases between. The germline V gene encodes CDR1 SGDLS and CDR2 YYNGEE. This CDR3 is built from 14 residues. Written as DNA, the CDR3 is TGTGCCAGCAGCGTACAGGGTGTAAGCAATGAGCAGTTCTTC. This codes for CASSVQGVSNEQFF.

This sequence joins TRBV4-2 and TRBJ1-4; D perhaps matches TRBD1 (6 bases). Germline loops: CDR1 LGHNA, CDR2 YNFKEQ. The CDR3 is made up of 17 amino acids. V was trimmed by 0 bases and J by 1 base, leaving 12 bases between them. CDR3 in DNA: TGTGCCAGCAGCCAAGAAGTACAGGGTGGAACTAATGAAAAACTGTTTTTT. Its protein is CASSQEVQGGTNEKLFF.

V usage is TRBV10-1 and J usage is TRBJ2-7, with a tentative D call TRBD2 (6 bases). Germline-derived CDR1 and CDR2 are WNHNN and SYGVQD (reference sequence). CDR3 length: 15 residues. The V gene lost 5 bases and the J gene lost 4 bases, with 18 bases spanning the gap. This CDR3 reads CASSLRREKMYEQYF. CDR3 coding DNA: TGCGCCAGCAGTTTGAGACGGGAGAAGATGTACGAGCAGTACTTC.

This clone came up a few times. V is TRBV11-3 and J is TRBJ2-2, with TRBD2 matching over 9 bases. Trimming at V came to 1 base and at J to 5 bases, leaving 5 bases not matched to a gene. CDR3 length equals 16 residues. CDR1 SGHNT and CDR2 YENEEA come from the germline V gene. CDR3 DNA: TGTGCCAGCAGCTTAGGTCTAGCGGGGCCTACCGGGGAGCTGTTTTTT. Translation: CASSLGLAGPTGELFF.

This rearrangement joins TRBV5-4 to TRBJ1-1; 9 bases are shared with TRBD1. The CDR3 totals 13 residues. Per the germline V gene, CDR1 is SGHNT and CDR2 is YYREEE (reference sequence). Unmatched junction bases numbered 2, after V lost 3 bases and J lost 5 bases. The CDR3 DNA follows: TGTGCCAGCAGCTGGGACAGGGCTACTGAAGCTTTCTTT. This encodes CASSWDRATEAFF.

The chain carries TRBV19 and TRBJ1-1; 9 nucleotides align to TRBD1. V was pared by 3 bases and J by 4 bases, with 12 bases of the junction left unmatched. The CDR3 runs to 17 residues. Germline-derived CDR1 and CDR2 are LNHDA and SQIVND (reference sequence). The CDR3 sequence is CASSITGGRPSATEAFF. The CDR3 nucleotides read TGTGCCAGTAGTATTACAGGGGGCAGACCGAGCGCCACTGAAGCTTTCTTT. The variable domain in full, completed from reference TRBV19 and TRBJ1-1, reads DGGITQSPKYLFRKEGQNVTLSCEQNLNHDAMYWYRQDPGQGLRLIYYSQIVNDFQKGDIAEGYSVSREKKESFPLTVTSAQKNPTAFYLCASSITGGRPSATEAFFGQGTRLTVV.

This chain links TRBV27 with TRBJ1-1, with D hard to call. Germline V CDR1 and CDR2: MNHEY, SMNVEV (reference sequence). This CDR3 spans 14 amino acids. The V gene lost 6 bases and the J gene lost 7 bases, with 18 bases spanning the gap. CDR3 amino acids: CASRGSWGLGEAFF. The CDR3 coding sequence is TGTGCCAGCAGGGGGAGCTGGGGATTGGGTGAAGCTTTCTTT.

This clone showed up many times. The chain employs TRBV27 and TRBJ2-7; 7 bases are a match to TRBD2. Per the germline V gene, CDR1 is MNHEY and CDR2 is SMNVEV (reference sequence). This CDR3 region has 17 residues. V was clipped by 8 bases and J by 0 bases; unmatched bases: 16. CDR3 amino acids: CASRQVSGALRSYEQYF. As DNA, the CDR3 is TGTGCCAGCCGTCAGGTGAGCGGGGCCCTTCGCTCCTACGAGCAGTACTTC.

The rearrangement links TRBV11-3 to TRBJ2-4; perhaps D is TRBD1 or TRBD2 (5 bases each). Trimming shortened V by 1 base and J by 5 bases, and 9 bases separated the two germline ends. The CDR3 covers 14 residues. Germline CDR1 is SGHNT and CDR2 is YENEEA. The CDR3 region is CASSLGDGQNIQYF. CDR3 sequence (DNA): TGTGCCAGCAGCTTAGGGGACGGACAAAACATTCAGTACTTC.

The chain recombines TRBV28 with TRBJ1-2, with D uncertain. Trimming took 6 bases from V and 5 from J, leaving 10 bases between them. Germline values: CDR1 MDHEN, CDR2 SYDVKM. The CDR3 extends over 12 amino acids. CDR3 bases: TGTGCCAGCAGGACGTTTCCATATGGCTACACCTTC. Amino acid sequence: CASRTFPYGYTF.

This chain connects TRBV5-1 to TRBJ1-2; D perhaps matches TRBD1 (6 bases). Germline CDR1 SGHRS, CDR2 YFSETQ. The V end lost 0 bases, the J end lost 8 bases, and 14 bases lay between the germline ends. The CDR3 is 14 residues long. CDR3 nucleotides: TGCGCCAGCAGCTTGGTCGGGAAGGGGGAAGGCTACACCTTC. Its translation: CASSLVGKGEGYTF.

The chain joins TRBV10-3 to TRBJ2-7; 10 bases align to TRBD1. The V and J ends lost 10 bases and 0 bases, in that order; junction bases with no gene match: 6. Looked up from germline, CDR1 is ENHRY and CDR2 is SYGVKD. The CDR3 is 14 residues long. CDR3 region: CATRGDRGSYEQYF. Written as DNA, the CDR3 is TGTGCCACCAGAGGGGACAGGGGCTCCTACGAGCAGTACTTC.